The clone carrying this TCR beta chain was counted a single time. Its target is unknown. Assay: immunoSEQ multiplex PCR; the TCRdb copy retains only in-frame clones and omits some. The repertoire consists of approximately 270,000 clones, with roughly 90% occurring once and the leading ten covering under 0.4%. The sample is drawn from a study of cytomegalovirus exposure and HLA in healthy donors. Losses at the gene ends were 3 bases for V and 5 bases for J; bases not matched to a gene: 1. CDR1 is SGHRS and CDR2 is YFSETQ in the germline V gene. The CDR3 contains 13 residues. Study-wide findings and caveats: In vitro assays verified that a few CMV-associated chains recognized CMV antigens specifically.

The sequence derives from a young woman in good health and CMV-seronegative. Sequencing was done on a sample of PBMCs. The chain recombines TRBV5-1 with TRBJ1-5; TRBD1 agrees at 8 bases. The CDR3 loop is CASSSTGDQPQHF. CDR3 coding DNA: TGCGCCAGCAGCTCGACAGGGGATCAGCCCCAGCATTTT.